This T cell receptor beta chain was obtained from a study of blood T cell repertoires in COVID-19. About the study: The United States, Italy and Spain supplied acute and convalescent COVID-19 samples. The analysed material was cDNA or gDNA that came from T cells, B-cell-depleted T cells, or PBMCs.

As originally analysed: Amplification with reference gene primers provided the estimates of nucleated cell counts. Profiled with immunoSEQ multiplex PCR; TCRdb holds only in-frame clones, not every one. That table is the source of V, J and clone size, and D and trimming were worked out from the DNA. The sample yields under 40,000 clones, roughly 84% seen once. Germline assignment: CDR1 SGDLS and CDR2 YYNGEE. J gave up 0 bases and V 2 bases, and 5 bases lay outside the gene matches. The CDR3 length is 16 residues. In this sample, this clone turned up a few times. The genes are TRBV9 and TRBJ1-3; 7 nucleotides match TRBD1. The sequenced sample was peripheral blood. The sequence came from a man between 60 and 75 years old with active COVID-19. The CDR3 region is CASSVVTGLSGNTIYF. CDR3 DNA: TGTGCCAGCAGCGTCGTGACAGGGCTCTCTGGAAACACCATATATTTT.